This T cell receptor beta chain was obtained from a study of beta chain features in type 1 diabetes. Whole-study findings and limits: Patients showed naive, central memory and Treg TCRB repertoires that appeared more similar than those of healthy donors. VDJ junctions in type 1 diabetes patients carried more deletions and fewer insertions. Researchers cautioned that cDNA sequencing could over-represent cells with high TCR expression. For Type 1 diabetes patients, all four CD4+ subsets carried TCRB CDR3s that were moderately but significantly shorter.

The CDR3 sequence is 14 residues long. Unmatched junction bases numbered 3, after V lost 5 bases and J lost 7 bases. Germline V lookup: CDR1 LNHNV, CDR2 YYDKDF (reference sequence). A remark on this clone: The antigen is undetermined. At the DNA level, this CDR3 is encoded by other sequences in the same sample as well.

The authors reverse transcribed all of the isolated RNA, so sequencing captured expressed TCRB transcripts. Method: immunoSEQ multiplex PCR; TCRdb's copy keeps in-frame clones and lacks some. The table shows roughly 150,000 clones, with approximately 9.1% occurring only once. One heparinised draw, averaging about 0.11 L, was taken per donor. Sequencing was performed on central memory CD4+ T cells from blood. The gene calls are TRBV15 and TRBJ2-1; 12 positions agree with TRBD2. This clonotype was obtained from a woman aged 25 to 39 with type 1 diabetes. CDR3 in amino acids: CATSGLAGLNEQFF. CDR3 bases: TGTGCCACCAGCGGACTAGCGGGACTTAATGAGCAGTTCTTC.